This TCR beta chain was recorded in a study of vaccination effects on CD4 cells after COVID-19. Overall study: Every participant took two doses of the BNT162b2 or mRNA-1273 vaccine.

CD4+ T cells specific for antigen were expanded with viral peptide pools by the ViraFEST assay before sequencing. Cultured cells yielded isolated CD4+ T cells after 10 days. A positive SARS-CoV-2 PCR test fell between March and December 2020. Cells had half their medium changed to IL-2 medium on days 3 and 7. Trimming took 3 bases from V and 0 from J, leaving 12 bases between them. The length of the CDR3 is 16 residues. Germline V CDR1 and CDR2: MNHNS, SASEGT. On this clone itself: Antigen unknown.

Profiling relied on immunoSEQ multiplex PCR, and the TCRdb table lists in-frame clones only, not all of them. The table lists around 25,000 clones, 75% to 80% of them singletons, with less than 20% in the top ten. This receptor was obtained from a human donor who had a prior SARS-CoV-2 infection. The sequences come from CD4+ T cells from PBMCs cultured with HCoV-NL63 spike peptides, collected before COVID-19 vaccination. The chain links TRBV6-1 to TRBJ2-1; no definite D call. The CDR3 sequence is CASSDVGLSSYNEQFF. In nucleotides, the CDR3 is TGTGCCAGCAGTGACGTGGGGTTGAGCTCCTACAATGAGCAGTTCTTC.